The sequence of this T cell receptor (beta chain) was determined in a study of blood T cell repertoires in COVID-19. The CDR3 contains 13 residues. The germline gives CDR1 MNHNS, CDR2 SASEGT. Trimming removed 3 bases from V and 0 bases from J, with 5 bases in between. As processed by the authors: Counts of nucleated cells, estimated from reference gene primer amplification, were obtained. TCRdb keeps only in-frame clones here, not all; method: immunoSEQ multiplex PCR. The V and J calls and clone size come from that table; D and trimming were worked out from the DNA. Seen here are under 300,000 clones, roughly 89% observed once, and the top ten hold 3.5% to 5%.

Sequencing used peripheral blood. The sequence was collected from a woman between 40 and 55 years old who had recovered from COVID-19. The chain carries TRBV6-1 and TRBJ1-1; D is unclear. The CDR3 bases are TGTGCCAGCAGTGATAAAATGAACACTGAAGCTTTCTTT. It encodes CASSDKMNTEAFF.